Sequencing of this T cell receptor beta chain was carried out in a study of shared clonotypes between healthy human individuals. Study-level information: CD4 naive and memory got three plates each, CD8 naive two, CD8 memory one.

The naive CD8 subset, CD45RO-negative cells positively selected for CCR7, excluded terminally differentiated effector memory CD45RA+ cells. Overall study findings and caveats: Memory subsets had estimated richness that was generally smaller than that of naive subsets. The sharing of 4% to 5.5% of naive CD4 clonotypes was seen across several donors.

As regards this clone: What it binds is unknown.

Looked up from germline, CDR1 is SGHRS and CDR2 is YFSETQ. The CDR3 contains 15 residues. V was pared by 6 bases and J by 2 bases, with 17 bases between. The method was immunoSEQ multiplex PCR; TCRdb's version includes in-frame clones alone and lacks a portion of them. The sample contains under 1 million clones, around 92% of which appear only once. Sequencing input: naive CD8+ T cells sorted from blood. The TCR sequence derives from a young man in good health. V gene TRBV5-1 combines with J gene TRBJ2-5, with no clear D. CDR3 in DNA: TGCGCCAGCACCTTCAACTCGGCCCTACAAGAGACCCAGTACTTC. The encoded protein is CASTFNSALQETQYF.